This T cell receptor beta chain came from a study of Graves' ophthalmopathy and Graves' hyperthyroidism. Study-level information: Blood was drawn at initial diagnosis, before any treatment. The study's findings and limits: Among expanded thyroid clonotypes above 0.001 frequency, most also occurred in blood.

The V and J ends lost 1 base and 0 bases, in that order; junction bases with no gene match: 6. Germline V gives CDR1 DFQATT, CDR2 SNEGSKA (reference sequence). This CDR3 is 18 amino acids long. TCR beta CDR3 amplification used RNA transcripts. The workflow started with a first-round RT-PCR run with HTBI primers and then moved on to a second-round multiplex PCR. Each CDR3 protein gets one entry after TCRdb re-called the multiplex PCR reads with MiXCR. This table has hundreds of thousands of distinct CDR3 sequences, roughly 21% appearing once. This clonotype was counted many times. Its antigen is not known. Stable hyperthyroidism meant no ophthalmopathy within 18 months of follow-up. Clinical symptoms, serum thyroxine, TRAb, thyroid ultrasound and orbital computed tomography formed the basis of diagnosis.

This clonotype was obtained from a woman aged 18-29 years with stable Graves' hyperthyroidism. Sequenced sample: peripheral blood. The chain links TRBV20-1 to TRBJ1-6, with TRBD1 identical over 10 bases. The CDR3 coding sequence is TGCAGTGCTAGAGGGGACAGGGGCTTTAGCTCCTATAATTCACCCCTCCACTTT. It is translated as CSARGDRGFSSYNSPLHF.